Below, one T cell receptor (beta chain) is given with its context. It was with random hexamers that 0.5 to 1 ug RNA was reverse transcribed. TCRdb reprocessed the immunoSEQ multiplex PCR reads via MiXCR and lists one record per CDR3 protein. The sample holds more than 95,000 distinct CDR3 sequences, 85% to 95% seen once. These data come from a study of CD8 T cells in Susac syndrome. CDR1 and CDR2 (germline): PRHDT, FYEKMQ (reference sequence). V gave up 5 bases and J gave up 4 bases; unmatched junction bases: 14. This CDR3 has 17 residues. The sequence was collected from a human donor with multiple sclerosis. J is TRBJ2-7 and V is TRBV13; 10 positions agree with TRBD2. The sample comprised CD8+ T cells from PBMCs. CDR3 DNA: TGTGCCAGCAGCCAGGGACTAGCGCCGAGACTCGGTTACGAGCAGTACGTC. The encoded protein is CASSQGLAPRLGYEQYV.